Listed below are T cell receptor beta chains from one sample, sequenced in a study of T cells in Graves' hyperthyroidism and ophthalmopathy. TCRdb re-called the multiplex PCR reads through MiXCR, storing one row per CDR3 protein. The repertoire has approximately 350,000 distinct CDR3 sequences, roughly 15% of them found once; the top ten carry roughly a fifth. The sample was blood. Receptors originate from a woman aged 55-69 years with Graves' ophthalmopathy. CDR3s leave out the opening cysteine and the closing phenylalanine or tryptophan.

V gene	J gene	CDR3 protein
TRBV27	TRBJ2-5	ASGLAGYGTQY
TRBV6-6	TRBJ1-1	ASSYGLGHAF
TRBV29-1	TRBJ2-1	SCRAGGPNNEQF
TRBV20-1	TRBJ2-5	SASPGGGETQY
TRBV20-1	TRBJ2-1	SARISDEQF
TRBV5-1	TRBJ2-7	ASSASGTGLYEQY
TRBV7-9	TRBJ1-4	ASSLVGTDEKLF
TRBV6-2/TRBV6-3	TRBJ2-4	ASSTSDSFTAKNIQY
TRBV30	TRBJ1-6	AWTQIRGNSPLH
TRBV19	TRBJ1-5	ASSRETGAPRGNQPQH
TRBV7-3	TRBJ2-1	ASSPAGLAGLNEQF
TRBV25-1	TRBJ2-7	ASREGARGEQY
TRBV12-3/TRBV12-4	TRBJ1-1	ASSLNGEFVSEAF
TRBV20-1	TRBJ2-7	SVRGWTSTYEQY
TRBV4-1	TRBJ2-2	ASSQDRTSMGGELF
TRBV27	TRBJ1-5	ASSDRGGNNQPQH
TRBV12-3/TRBV12-4	TRBJ2-5	ASSASRTETEETQY
TRBV29-1	TRBJ2-3	SVRLAADTDTQY
TRBV20-1	TRBJ2-7	SARRGGTSYEQY
TRBV5-6	TRBJ1-4	ASSTTGSAGKLF
TRBV5-1	TRBJ2-2	ASGVLPTSGGNTGELF
TRBV3-1	TRBJ1-2	ASSQEQGRGYGYT
TRBV20-1	TRBJ2-7	SAWPEASGRIGVSYEQY
TRBV6-2/TRBV6-3	TRBJ2-3	ASSIGGATDTQY
TRBV2	TRBJ1-2	ASSLEGDYGYT
TRBV5-1	TRBJ1-1	ASSSGRGNTEAF
TRBV7-9	TRBJ2-7	ASSLFGTVKQY
TRBV20-1	TRBJ2-7	SARGLIYEQY
TRBV20-1	TRBJ2-7	SAGLAVGYEQY
TRBV7-2	TRBJ2-1	ASRPNVLAGGLNEQF
TRBV6-1	TRBJ1-2	ASWADPYGYT
TRBV11-3	TRBJ1-1	ASSPSGAWIMNTEAF
TRBV5-1	TRBJ1-1	ASSWTGRGGTEAF
TRBV30	TRBJ1-1	ALQGNKMNTEAF
TRBV20-1	TRBJ2-3	SAIAGGPSDTQY
TRBV7-2	TRBJ2-3	ASRDRTSGRETDTQY
TRBV2	TRBJ2-7	ASLTSGGSYEQY
TRBV11-2	TRBJ2-3	ASSFAEDTQY
TRBV9	TRBJ2-1	ASSVVASGKQF